This T cell receptor beta chain was captured in a study of T-cell memory formation after mild COVID-19. Study in general: Most TCR clusters belonged to a single donor.

TCRdb processed the 5' RACE reads anew with MiXCR; each CDR3 protein has one entry. The sample has some 300,000 distinct CDR3 sequences, roughly 20% seen once. Study-wide points: Confirmation of SARS-CoV-2 specificity was lacking for second-wave clones peaking day 37.

This clonotype was counted at least ten times. Its antigen is undetermined. Source material: PBMCs or a T cell subset sorted from them (not recorded which). The sequence derives from a man aged 18 to 30 who had mild COVID-19 (a few samples of this study predate the infection). Cell type and time point are not known.

The CDR3: CSAVDSASPLHF. CDR3 DNA sequence: TGCAGTGCCGTAGACAGTGCTTCACCCCTCCACTTT. V is TRBV20-1 and J is TRBJ1-6; D perhaps matches TRBD1 (5 bases). V was clipped by 6 bases and J by 9 bases, with 12 bases between them. Germline V gene data show CDR1 as DFQATT and CDR2 as SNEGSKA (reference sequence). The CDR3 has 12 residues.